Sequencing of this T cell receptor beta chain was carried out in a study of blood T cell repertoires in COVID-19. This clone appeared a single time. Clones were read by immunoSEQ multiplex PCR, and TCRdb kept only the in-frame ones, dropping some. The table includes under 300,000 clones, nearly 90% detected once. Trimming pared 3 bases from V and 0 bases from J, leaving 6 bases between. The germline gives CDR1 MNHEY, CDR2 SMNVEV (reference sequence). The CDR3 is 14 amino acids. Sequencing used peripheral blood. This chain links TRBV27 with TRBJ1-3, with D tentatively TRBD1 (5 bases). The clonotype comes from a woman aged 55 to 70 with COVID-19, enrolled during active disease. This CDR3 reads CASSLGHSGNTIYF. In nucleotides, the CDR3 is TGTGCCAGCAGTTTGGGGCACTCTGGAAACACCATATATTTT.